The T cell receptor (beta chain) under discussion was sequenced for a study of blood T cell repertoires in COVID-19. Turning to the study itself: Samples of COVID-19 (acute and convalescent) were obtained from the United States, Italy and Spain. T cells, B-cell-depleted T cells, or PBMCs supplied cDNA or gDNA.

Germline CDR1 is SEHNR and CDR2 is FQNEAQ (reference sequence). The CDR3 contains 15 residues. V was cut by 5 bases and J by 5 bases, with 18 bases left in between. Some clones are missing from TCRdb's copy, which holds only in-frame ones; the method was immunoSEQ multiplex PCR. Of approximately 120,000 clones listed, 75% to 85% are singletons. The chain recombines TRBV7-9 with TRBJ1-1; D is possibly TRBD1 (5 bases). Sequenced material: peripheral blood. The TCR was taken from a human donor in a cohort sampled during active COVID-19. CDR3 protein: CASSEPGVKSTEAFF. CDR3 sequence (DNA): TGTGCCAGCAGCGAGCCGGGGGTTAAGAGTACTGAAGCTTTCTTT.